The sequence of this TCR beta chain was determined in a study of read filtering for tumor transcriptome and immune sequencing. Study context: About 8 patients were R-ISS I, more than 15 were R-ISS II, more than five were R-ISS III. RNA-seq yielded only about 75 to 1,300 TCR reads, IR-seq about 4.05 to 11 million.

After removal of 1 base from V and 3 bases from J, the junction contained 3 bases not matched to a gene. This CDR3 spans 14 amino acids. Germline V CDR1 and CDR2: SGHRS, YFSETQ. Study results and caveats: In IR-seq, single-read clonotypes were roughly 82% of clonotypes but approximately 4% of reads.

This clonotype was seen ten or more times. What it recognizes is unknown. From 300 to 450 ng of RNA, a library with molecular barcoded alpha/delta and beta/gamma adaptors was made. TCRdb reanalysed the reads using MiXCR and keeps one entry per CDR3 protein. This table has over 45,000 distinct CDR3 sequences, less than 20% appearing once. This TCR derives from a donor older than 35 with multiple myeloma. Input material: a population of CD138-negative cells sorted from bone marrow. This rearrangement joins TRBV5-1 to TRBJ2-7; 8 bases fit TRBD1. In DNA form, the CDR3 reads TGCGCCAGCAGCTTGCAGGGGGCTAGCTACGAGCAGTACTTC. Protein product: CASSLQGASYEQYF.